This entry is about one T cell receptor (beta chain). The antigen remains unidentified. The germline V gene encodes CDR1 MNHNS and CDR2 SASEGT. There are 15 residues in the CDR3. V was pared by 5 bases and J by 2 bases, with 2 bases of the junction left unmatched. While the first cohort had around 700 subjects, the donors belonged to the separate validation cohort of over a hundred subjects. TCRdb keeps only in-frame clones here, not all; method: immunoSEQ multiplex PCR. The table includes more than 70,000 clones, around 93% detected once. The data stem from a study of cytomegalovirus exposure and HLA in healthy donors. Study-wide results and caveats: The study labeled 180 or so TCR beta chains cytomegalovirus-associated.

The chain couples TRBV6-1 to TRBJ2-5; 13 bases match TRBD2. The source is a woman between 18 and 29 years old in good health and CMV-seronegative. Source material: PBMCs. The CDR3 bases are TGTGCCAGCAGTTGGACTAGCGGGGGACAAGAGACCCAGTACTTC. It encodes CASSWTSGGQETQYF.